This TCR beta chain emerged from a study of cytomegalovirus exposure and HLA in healthy donors. As for the study in general: Membership in the Caucasian-associated ancestry cluster was found for 81% of a few hundred genotyped donors.

The PCR contained 60 Vbeta and 13 Jbeta primers. Methods used by the authors: Counted up in a later analysis, unique TCR beta chains came to roughly 80 million, with 9.5 million to 13 million shared. Assay: immunoSEQ multiplex PCR; the TCRdb copy retains only in-frame clones and omits some. The V and J calls and clone size come from that table; D and trimming were worked out from the DNA. The sample consists of some 150,000 clones, approximately 80% of them appearing once. The V gene's germline CDR1 is MNHEY and CDR2 SVGAGI. The V end lost 6 bases, the J end lost 1 base, and 17 bases lay between the germline ends. CDR3 length: 16 amino acids. Regarding the study as a whole: Later analysis demonstrated an association between a missense DCLRE1C variant and TCR beta V- and J-gene trimming.

Notes on this clone: Its antigen is currently unknown.

The TCR sequence derives from a man aged 25-45 years in good health and CMV-seropositive. This chain joins TRBV6-5 and TRBJ2-3; D might be TRBD1 (6 bases). Sequenced: PBMCs. The CDR3, as DNA: TGTGCCAGCAGATACCACAGGGCTGCAGGCACAGATACGCAGTATTTT. Translated, it gives CASRYHRAAGTDTQYF.